A single sample gave rise to the 32 T cell receptor beta chains below, sequenced in a study of CD8 T cells in ankylosing spondylitis. Study-wide results and caveats: Characteristic of ankylosing spondylitis blood, it appeared, was a TCR beta motif comprising about eight highly homologous variants.

These receptors' targets are unknown. MiXCR, run by TCRdb on the 5' RACE reads, gives a single entry per CDR3 protein. The table records hundreds of thousands of distinct CDR3 sequences, approximately 11% of them present only once. The sequencing sample was made of blood, either unsorted or a sorted T cell fraction (not recorded which). These receptors were collected from a male donor with ankylosing spondylitis.

CDR3 loop: CATSDPGTSDNEQFF. The CDR3 nucleotides read TGTGCCACCAGTGACCCCGGGACTAGCGACAATGAGCAGTTCTTC. This chain joins TRBV24-1 and TRBJ2-1, with 10 positions matching TRBD2. V dropped 4 bases and J dropped 5; count of bases not matched to a gene: 4. There are 15 residues in the CDR3. The germline V gene has CDR1 KGHDR and CDR2 SFDVKD.

The chain joins TRBV20-1 to TRBJ2-2; TRBD2 matches 7 bases. Germline V gene sequence: CDR1 DFQATT, CDR2 SNEGSKA (reference sequence). The V and J ends lost 0 bases and 1 base, in that order; junction bases with no gene match: 2. The CDR3 consists of 15 residues. The CDR3 sequence is CSARDLAENTGELFF. CDR3 DNA: TGCAGTGCTAGAGATCTAGCGGAGAACACCGGGGAGCTGTTTTTT.

The genes are TRBV3-1 and TRBJ2-2, with unresolved D. The CDR3 length is 12 residues. Trimming removed 7 bases from V and 5 bases from J, with 8 bases in between. Germline loops: CDR1 LGHDT, CDR2 YNNKEL (reference sequence). CDR3 protein: CASTLSTGELFF. As DNA, the CDR3 is TGTGCCAGCACCCTCTCAACCGGGGAGCTGTTTTTT.

V usage is TRBV7-8 and J usage is TRBJ2-3; D might be TRBD2 (6 bases). V shed 4 bases and J shed 0 bases, with 14 bases lying between them. The CDR3 is 16 amino acids. Per germline, CDR1 SGHVS and CDR2 FQNEAQ. The CDR3: CASSSRDSQSTDTQYF. CDR3 in DNA: TGTGCCAGCAGCTCCCGGGACTCCCAGAGCACAGATACGCAGTATTTT.

This chain links TRBV24-1 with TRBJ2-3; unclear D gene. Germline V lookup: CDR1 KGHDR, CDR2 SFDVKD. The CDR3 totals 11 residues. V was trimmed by 11 bases and J by 5 bases, leaving 10 bases between them. The CDR3 nucleotides read TGTGCCAGTGCGTGGGGAGATACGCAGTATTTT. It specifies CASAWGDTQYF.

This clonotype was observed a handful of times. This sequence joins TRBV4-2 and TRBJ2-4, with 9 bases that match TRBD1. With V trimmed by 0 bases and J by 8 bases, 5 bases remained unmatched. From germline, CDR1 is LGHNA and CDR2 YNFKEQ. The CDR3 spans 15 residues. This chain's CDR3 is CASSQDGTGKDIQYF. CDR3 in DNA: TGTGCCAGCAGCCAAGATGGGACAGGGAAAGACATTCAGTACTTC.

This clonotype was detected a few times. The rearrangement links TRBV29-1 to TRBJ2-3, with D possibly TRBD1 on 5 matching bases. V gave up 7 bases and J gave up 7 bases, with 12 bases separating them. The CDR3 has 11 residues. Germline V gives CDR1 SQVTM, CDR2 ANQGSEA. CDR3 sequence (DNA): TGCAGCGCCCTCAGGGAAAATACGCAGTATTTT. Translating gives CSALRENTQYF.

The chain couples TRBV5-8 to TRBJ2-1, with 9 bases that match TRBD2. CDR1 SGHTS and CDR2 YDEGEE come from the germline V gene. The CDR3 sequence is 14 residues long. The V and J ends lost 5 bases and 4 bases, in that order; junction bases with no gene match: 4. The CDR3 coding sequence is TGTGCCAGCAGAATTAGCGGGAGTTACAATGAGCAGTTCTTC. This sequence encodes CASRISGSYNEQFF.

This clonotype has ten or more counts. J is TRBJ1-3 and V is TRBV12-3 or TRBV12-4; maybe TRBD1 (5 bases). Trimming took off 4 bases at V and 2 bases at J, with 6 bases between the two ends. CDR3 length: 13 amino acids. The CDR3: CASSWGAGNTIYF. CDR3 DNA: TGTGCCAGCAGTTGGGGGGCTGGAAACACCATATATTTT.

This clonotype was picked up a small number of times. V is TRBV5-1 and J is TRBJ2-5; D unresolved. V was clipped by 4 bases and J by 5 bases, with 15 bases between them. There are 14 residues in the CDR3. CDR1 is SGHRS, CDR2 YFSETQ, per germline. CDR3 coding DNA: TGCGCCAGCAGCCTTACAAGAAAAGGGGAGACCCAGTACTTC. Translation gives CASSLTRKGETQYF.

The chain has TRBV10-3 and TRBJ1-4; TRBD1 is a possible D gene (5 bases). The CDR3 loop spans 16 amino acids. The germline V and J ends were trimmed by 3 bases and 0 bases, with 11 bases remaining between them. CDR1 ENHRY and CDR2 SYGVKD come from the germline V gene. CDR3 sequence reads: CAISDPRGATNEKLFF. The CDR3 nucleotides are TGTGCCATCAGTGACCCAAGGGGAGCAACTAATGAAAAACTGTTTTTT.

This chain joins TRBV3-1 and TRBJ2-7; the D gene could be TRBD1 or TRBD2 (6 bases each). CDR1 and CDR2 (germline): LGHDT, YNNKEL (reference sequence). The CDR3 totals 14 residues. The ends were cut back, 3 bases at V and 6 bases at J, with 15 bases in the middle. The CDR3 DNA reads TGTGCCAGCAGCCAGTCCGGGGGCGACGCCGAGCAGTACGTC. Translation: CASSQSGGDAEQYV.

This clonotype was seen many times. V and J are TRBV5-1 and TRBJ1-2, with D possibly being TRBD1 (6 bases). V was clipped by 4 bases and J by 4 bases, with 20 bases between them. This CDR3 comprises 16 residues. From germline, CDR1 is SGHRS and CDR2 YFSETQ. Here the CDR3 DNA reads TGCGCCAGCAGCGGGGGAACAGGGCCGACTGGCTATGGCTACACCTTC. This sequence encodes CASSGGTGPTGYGYTF.

The chain links TRBV6-1 to TRBJ2-7; 7 positions agree with TRBD2. The CDR3 contains 14 residues. Losses at the gene ends were 6 bases for V and 6 bases for J; bases not matched to a gene: 11. CDR1 is MNHNS, CDR2 SASEGT, per germline. The CDR3 bases are TGTGCCAGCAGCCCTCTGGGCGGGAGAAGCGAGCAGTACGTC. Encoded protein: CASSPLGGRSEQYV.

This clonotype was seen a handful of times. The chain links TRBV5-5 to TRBJ2-1; TRBD2 agrees at 10 bases. The CDR3 runs 16 residues. Trimming removed 4 bases from V and 10 bases from J; junction bases left unmatched: 14. Germline V gives CDR1 SGHKS, CDR2 YYEKEE (reference sequence). For the CDR3, the DNA is TGTGCCAGCAGCCCGGGAGGGCAAGCGGGAGGGGTGGAGCAGTTCTTC. Its translation is CASSPGGQAGGVEQFF.

This clonotype came up a few times. The gene calls are TRBV29-1 and TRBJ2-1, with D possibly matching TRBD2 (6 bases). CDR1 and CDR2 from the germline V gene are SQVTM and ANQGSEA. V lost 3 bases and J 2 bases, leaving 17 bases between the germline ends. This CDR3 is 16 amino acids long. The CDR3 here is CSVDPATGGTYNEQFF. CDR3 nucleotides: TGCAGCGTTGACCCCGCTACGGGCGGGACCTACAATGAGCAGTTCTTC.

This clonotype was seen more than once but under ten times. The gene calls are TRBV15 and TRBJ2-1; 11 nucleotides line up with TRBD1. The junction had 5 bases not matched to a gene; V was cut back by 3 bases and J by 7 bases. Germline V lookup: CDR1 LNHNV, CDR2 YYDKDF (reference sequence). This CDR3 contains 15 residues. This CDR3 reads CATSSGQGAWNEQFF. The DNA for the CDR3 is TGTGCCACCAGCAGTGGACAGGGGGCTTGGAATGAGCAGTTCTTC.

V is TRBV29-1 and J is TRBJ2-1, with unresolved D. The V gene lost 3 bases and the J gene lost 11 bases, with 8 bases spanning the gap. Germline CDR1 is SQVTM and CDR2 is ANQGSEA. The CDR3 sequence is 10 residues long. In DNA form, the CDR3 reads TGCAGCGTTGACCCCGGAAAGCAGTTCTTC. Residues: CSVDPGKQFF.

This clonotype was seen a few times. V is TRBV7-9 and J is TRBJ2-7, with D perhaps TRBD2 (6 bases). The CDR3 extends over 15 amino acids. Germline CDR1 reads SEHNR; CDR2 reads FQNEAQ (reference sequence). Trimming stripped 5 bases from V and 3 bases from J, with 17 bases between. For the CDR3, the DNA is TGTGCCAGCAGCCTCCACTGGTCGGGAGACTACGAGCAGTACTTC. It yields the protein CASSLHWSGDYEQYF.

The V and J genes are TRBV15 and TRBJ2-4, with D uncertain. The V end lost 5 bases, the J end lost 7 bases, and 6 bases lay between the germline ends. CDR1 is LNHNV and CDR2 is YYDKDF in the germline V gene (reference sequence). This CDR3 is 11 amino acids long. For the CDR3, the DNA is TGTGCCACCAGCCGCCGGAACATTCAGTACTTC. Amino acid sequence: CATSRRNIQYF.

This clonotype was seen only a few times. The chain links TRBV12-3 or TRBV12-4 to TRBJ2-7; D is unclear. The CDR3 is 13 amino acids. The germline V and J ends were trimmed by 3 bases and 0 bases, with 6 bases remaining between them. CDR3 sequence reads: CASSFGVSYEQYV. The CDR3 DNA is TGTGCCAGCAGTTTTGGTGTCTCCTACGAGCAGTACGTC.

The chain has TRBV29-1 and TRBJ2-7, with D perhaps given as TRBD1 or TRBD2 (5 bases each). The germline V gene has CDR1 SQVTM and CDR2 ANQGSEA. The germline V and J ends were trimmed by 3 bases and 7 bases, with 10 bases remaining between them. This CDR3 contains 11 residues. The CDR3 loop is CSVEAWGEQYF. CDR3 coding DNA: TGCAGCGTTGAGGCTTGGGGGGAGCAGTACTTC.

This clonotype was recorded at least ten times. CDR3 residues: CASSSTPSGRVHEQFF. The CDR3 DNA reads TGCGCCAGCAGCTCCACCCCAAGCGGGAGGGTACATGAGCAGTTCTTC. The chain uses TRBV5-1 and TRBJ2-1, with 10 bases matching TRBD2. With V trimmed by 3 bases and J by 8 bases, 11 bases remained unmatched. CDR3 size: 16 residues. Germline-derived CDR1 and CDR2 are SGHRS and YFSETQ.

This clonotype has just a few counts. The genes are TRBV5-1 and TRBJ2-5, with 8 bases fitting TRBD2. The J segment lost 4 bases and the V segment lost 0 bases, leaving 5 bases of the junction unmatched. The CDR3 has 15 residues. Germline lookup yields CDR1 SGHRS and CDR2 YFSETQ. CDR3 protein: CASSLGSGIAETQYF. In DNA, the CDR3 is TGCGCCAGCAGCTTGGGTAGCGGGATCGCAGAGACCCAGTACTTC. Supplemented by reference TRBV5-1 and TRBJ2-5, the full variable domain reads KAGVTQTPRYLIKTRGQQVTLSCSPISGHRSVSWYQQTPGQGLQFLFEYFSETQRNKGNFPGRFSGRQFSNSRSEMNVSTLELGDSALYLCASSLGSGIAETQYFGPGTRLLVL.

In its sample, this clonotype was seen a few times. The chain couples TRBV2 to TRBJ2-7, with 8 bases aligning to TRBD1. The CDR3 sequence is 13 residues long. V shed 4 bases, J shed 9 bases, and the junction held 8 bases outside the gene matches. Germline V gene data show CDR1 as SNHLY and CDR2 as FYNNEI. The DNA of the CDR3 is TGTGCCAGCAGTGGCCCCGACAGGGGACGGCAGTACGTC. Its translation is CASSGPDRGRQYV.

In this sample, this clonotype turned up many times. The genes are TRBV12-3 or TRBV12-4 and TRBJ1-2; D not resolved. The CDR3 spans 14 residues. Trimming pared 5 bases from V and 7 bases from J, leaving 17 bases between. This CDR3 is CASSPDTNWSGYTF. The CDR3, as DNA: TGTGCCAGCAGTCCCGACACCAACTGGAGTGGCTACACCTTC.

This clonotype was counted a few times. This chain links TRBV15 with TRBJ2-3; D gene ambiguous. Trimming shortened V by 4 bases and J by 5 bases, and 4 bases separated the two germline ends. Germline CDR1 LNHNV, CDR2 YYDKDF (reference sequence). CDR3 length equals 11 residues. The CDR3 bases are TGTGCCACCAGCATTGAAGATACGCAGTATTTT. This gives the protein CATSIEDTQYF. Supplemented by reference TRBV15 and TRBJ2-3, the full variable domain reads DAMVIQNPRYQVTQFGKPVTLSCSQTLNHNVMYWYQQKSSQAPKLLFHYYDKDFNNEADTPDNFQSRRPNTSFCFLDIRSPGLGDTAMYLCATSIEDTQYFGPGTRLTVL.

The chain has TRBV20-1 and TRBJ2-5; 7 positions match TRBD2. Looked up from germline, CDR1 is DFQATT and CDR2 is SNEGSKA (reference sequence). This CDR3 is built from 14 residues. The J segment lost 4 bases and the V segment lost 7 bases, leaving 12 bases of the junction unmatched. Written as DNA, the CDR3 is TGCAGTGGGGGCCGAGCGGGAAGGGGAGAGACCCAGTACTTC. This translates into CSGGRAGRGETQYF.

The chain recombines TRBV12-3 or TRBV12-4 with TRBJ1-4, with D uncertain. V lost 1 base and J 8 bases, leaving 17 bases between the germline ends. The CDR3 runs to 16 residues. CDR3 sequence reads: CASSLVGVTMAEKLFF. In nucleotides, the CDR3 is TGTGCCAGCAGTTTAGTTGGGGTAACGATGGCCGAAAAACTGTTTTTT.

This clonotype occurred once. The J gene is TRBJ2-1, the V gene TRBV23-1; 13 nucleotides line up with TRBD2. TRBV23-1 is sorted into the ORF group, with uncertain function. V was pared by 2 bases and J by 5 bases, with 3 bases of the junction left unmatched. The CDR3 totals 16 residues. The CDR3 here is CASSQKTSGRHNEQFF. As DNA, the CDR3 is TGCGCCAGCAGTCAAAAGACTAGCGGGAGGCACAATGAGCAGTTCTTC.

This clonotype was counted only a few times. This sequence joins TRBV20-1 and TRBJ1-5; TRBD1 matches 9 bases. Germline-derived CDR1 and CDR2 are DFQATT and SNEGSKA (reference sequence). This CDR3 region has 16 residues. With V trimmed by 3 bases and J by 5 bases, 11 bases remained unmatched. The CDR3 sequence: CSASALTGGLDQPQHF. The CDR3 nucleotides are TGCAGTGCTAGCGCATTAACAGGGGGCCTCGATCAGCCCCAGCATTTT.

The table lists this clonotype with a few counts. V is TRBV5-5 and J is TRBJ2-2; D ambiguous. The CDR3 is made up of 14 amino acids. The germline V gene has CDR1 SGHKS and CDR2 YYEKEE (reference sequence). Trimming pared 4 bases from V and 5 bases from J, leaving 12 bases between. CDR3 coding DNA: TGTGCCAGCAGCCCACCGACCGCGACCGGGGAGCTGTTTTTT. Protein sequence: CASSPPTATGELFF.